This TCR beta chain was sequenced during a study of OX40 agonist ivuxolimab in advanced cancers. About the study: Three patients, one with hepatocellular carcinoma and two with cutaneous melanoma, responded partially. Study results and caveats: Among T cells, CD8+ cells averaged more expanded clones than CD4+ cells.

Profiling relied on immunoSEQ multiplex PCR, and the TCRdb table lists in-frame clones only, not all of them. The table lists around 13,000 clones, over 60% of them singletons, with roughly two fifths in the top ten. This clone is deemed medium-sized. Its antigen remains unknown. After removal of 4 bases from V and 8 bases from J, the junction contained 5 bases not matched to a gene. Per germline, CDR1 MRHNA and CDR2 SNTAGT. There are 15 residues in the CDR3. At baseline, cycle 4 day 1, and cycle 7 day 1, blood was sampled. The sequence was collected from an adult with an advanced solid tumor such as melanoma, head and neck, liver or kidney cancer. The sequences come from CD4+ or CD8+ T cells sorted from blood, collected in a trial of the OX40 agonist ivuxolimab. The chain uses TRBV6-4 and TRBJ2-1, with 13 bases fitting TRBD2. The CDR3 loop reads CASSAGTSGNDEQFF. In DNA form, the CDR3 reads TGTGCCAGCAGTGCCGGGACTAGCGGGAACGATGAGCAGTTCTTC.